This is a list of T cell receptor beta chains from one sample in a study of T-cell reconstitution after alpha-beta-depleted transplantation in children. One entry per CDR3 protein, called by TCRdb with MiXCR from the PCR reads. The data hold approximately 270,000 distinct CDR3 sequences, with more than 9% observed a single time. The sample consisted of PBMCs from the stem cell graft donor, taken from the stem cell graft. These receptors all stem from a human donor who donated a stem cell graft to a child with SCID. Each CDR3 is given with its conserved first and last residue. The D gene is left open where the match is weak. Clone size, where shown, is once, few, many, or a class for clones that have expanded.

J: TRBJ1-5; D: TRBD1; V: TRBV28; size: few; DNA: TGTGCCAGCTATCCGGGACAGAGCAATCAGCCCCAGCATTTT; CDR3: CASYPGQSNQPQHF
J: TRBJ2-7; D: -; V: TRBV20-1; size: few; DNA: TGCAGTGGAATTAAGGGGGTCCACGAGCAGTACTTC; CDR3: CSGIKGVHEQYF
J: TRBJ1-1; D: -; V: TRBV5-6; size: -; DNA: TGTGCCAGCAGCTTGGGGGGGACAAAAAACACTGAAGCTTTCTTT; CDR3: CASSLGGTKNTEAFF
J: TRBJ2-3; D: TRBD1; V: TRBV3-1; size: many; DNA: TGTGCCAGCAGCCAAGGGACAGGGCCAGATACGCAGTATTTT; CDR3: CASSQGTGPDTQYF
J: TRBJ2-1; D: -; V: TRBV29-1; size: many; DNA: TGCAGCGTTGAAGTGGGGGGTCGAGGATCGGGGGAGCAGTTCTTC; CDR3: CSVEVGGRGSGEQFF
J: TRBJ1-6; D: -; V: TRBV25-1; size: few; DNA: TGTGCCAGCAGTGGCCAAGCAGGGAGGGATTCACCCCTCCACTTT; CDR3: CASSGQAGRDSPLHF
J: TRBJ2-1; D: -; V: TRBV6-5; size: -; DNA: TGTGCCAGCAGTTACCAGACAATATATTCCTACAATGAGCAGTTCTTC; CDR3: CASSYQTIYSYNEQFF
J: TRBJ1-6; D: -; V: TRBV25-1; size: -; DNA: TGTGCCAGCAGTGAGAGGACAGAAAATTCACCCCTCCACTTT; CDR3: CASSERTENSPLHF
J: TRBJ2-1; D: -; V: TRBV6-4; size: few; DNA: TGTGCCAGCAGTGCCCAGGGTGGCGTCCCCTACAATGAGCAGTTCTTC; CDR3: CASSAQGGVPYNEQFF
J: TRBJ1-5; D: -; V: TRBV7-9; size: -; DNA: TGTGCCAGCAGCCCAGGGGTGGGGTTTCAGCCCCAGCATTTT; CDR3: CASSPGVGFQPQHF
J: TRBJ1-4; D: -; V: TRBV6-1; size: few; DNA: TGTGCCAGCAGACCCATACAGGCGAAGAATGAAAAACTGTTTTTT; CDR3: CASRPIQAKNEKLFF
J: TRBJ2-5; D: -; V: TRBV9; size: many; DNA: TGTGCCAGCAGCGTAGGGGGCGATCAAGAGACCCAGTACTTC; CDR3: CASSVGGDQETQYF
J: TRBJ1-5; D: -; V: TRBV12-3/TRBV12-4; size: -; DNA: TGTGCCAGCAGTACACAAGGACTGATGAGCAATCAGCCCCAGCATTTT; CDR3: CASSTQGLMSNQPQHF
J: TRBJ2-3; D: TRBD1; V: TRBV27; size: few; DNA: TGTGCCAGCAGTTTAGGACCCGGGACAGTATTTAGCACAGATACGCAGTATTTT; CDR3: CASSLGPGTVFSTDTQYF
J: TRBJ2-1; D: -; V: TRBV27; size: -; DNA: TGTGCCAGAGGGGCTCAGCAGTTCTTC; CDR3: CARGAQQFF
J: TRBJ1-2; D: -; V: TRBV5-1; size: -; DNA: TGCGCCAGCAGCCCGGACAGACCTTATGGCTACACCTTC; CDR3: CASSPDRPYGYTF
J: TRBJ2-5; D: TRBD1; V: TRBV5-1; size: few; DNA: TGCGCCAGCAGCGGGGGGACAGGGTCAGAGACCCAGTACTTC; CDR3: CASSGGTGSETQYF
J: TRBJ2-7; D: TRBD1; V: TRBV3-1; size: few; DNA: TGTGCCAGCAGCCAAGATTGGACAGGGATCGTCGAGCAGTACTTC; CDR3: CASSQDWTGIVEQYF
J: TRBJ2-5; D: -; V: TRBV11-1; size: -; DNA: TGTGCCAGCAGCTTGGCCTCCCTGGGGGAGACCCAGTACTTC; CDR3: CASSLASLGETQYF
J: TRBJ2-7; D: -; V: TRBV7-2; size: -; DNA: TGTGCCAGCAGCCCCGTGGGACTGAGCTCCTACGAGCAGTACTTC; CDR3: CASSPVGLSSYEQYF
J: TRBJ2-4; D: -; V: TRBV5-6; size: few; DNA: TGTGCCAGCAGCATGGACAGCGGCATTCAGTACTTC; CDR3: CASSMDSGIQYF
J: TRBJ1-4; D: -; V: TRBV12-3/TRBV12-4; size: few; DNA: TGTGCCAGCAGAGACAGTGCAACTAATGAAAAACTGTTTTTT; CDR3: CASRDSATNEKLFF
J: TRBJ2-5; D: -; V: TRBV12-3/TRBV12-4; size: many; DNA: TGTGCCAGCAGTTTATCAACGGGACTCGAAGAGACCCAGTACTTC; CDR3: CASSLSTGLEETQYF
J: TRBJ1-1; D: -; V: TRBV2; size: once; DNA: TGTGCCAGCAGTGACCCCTACGAGGGAATGAACACTGAAGCTTTCTTT; CDR3: CASSDPYEGMNTEAFF
J: TRBJ2-1; D: TRBD2; V: TRBV4-1; size: many; DNA: TGCGCCAGCAGCCAGGCGGGGGGGACAAACAATGAGCAGTTCTTC; CDR3: CASSQAGGTNNEQFF
J: TRBJ2-2; D: TRBD1; V: TRBV7-8; size: many; DNA: TGTGCCAGCAGACGACAGGGGGCGAGCACCGGGGAGCTGTTTTTT; CDR3: CASRRQGASTGELFF
J: TRBJ1-5; D: TRBD1; V: TRBV20-1; size: -; DNA: TGCAGTGCTAGAGATTATAAGACAGGGGCGAGTCAGCCCCAGCATTTT; CDR3: CSARDYKTGASQPQHF
J: TRBJ2-1; D: -; V: TRBV5-1; size: many; DNA: TGCGCCAGCAGCTTCGAAGGACAGACGAATGAGCAGTTCTTC; CDR3: CASSFEGQTNEQFF
J: TRBJ2-7; D: -; V: TRBV20-1; size: -; DNA: TGCAGTGCTAGGGCCGGCATCGCCTACGAGCAGTACTTC; CDR3: CSARAGIAYEQYF